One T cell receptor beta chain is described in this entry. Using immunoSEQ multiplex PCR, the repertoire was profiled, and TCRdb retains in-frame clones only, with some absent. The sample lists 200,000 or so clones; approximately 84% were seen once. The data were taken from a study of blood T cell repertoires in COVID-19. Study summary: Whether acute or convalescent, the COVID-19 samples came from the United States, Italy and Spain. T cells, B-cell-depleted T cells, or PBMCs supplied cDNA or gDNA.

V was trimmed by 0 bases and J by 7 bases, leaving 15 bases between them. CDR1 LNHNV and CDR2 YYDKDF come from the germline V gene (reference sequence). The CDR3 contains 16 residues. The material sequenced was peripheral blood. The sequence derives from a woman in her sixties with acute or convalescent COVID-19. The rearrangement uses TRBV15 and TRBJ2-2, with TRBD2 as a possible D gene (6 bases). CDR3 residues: CATSRERLGGGGELFF. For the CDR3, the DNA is TGTGCCACCAGCAGAGAAAGACTAGGAGGAGGCGGGGAGCTGTTTTTT.